This T cell receptor beta chain was profiled in a study of CD8+ T cells in alopecia areata. Study-wide points: Patients showed less clear TCR sequence sharing than mice, possibly partly because of HLA diversity. Greater clonality was observed in lesional scalp samples, especially alopecia totalis/universalis, versus normal scalp.

Points on this clone: Its antigen is not known.

Germline assignment: CDR1 SEHNR and CDR2 FQNEAQ (reference sequence). The CDR3 length is 16 residues. Deletions cut 1 base from V and 4 bases from J, with 11 bases between. Sorting of CD4+ and CD8+ T cells was performed on PBMCs. cDNA reverse transcribed from extracted RNA served as the sequencing template. The table came from immunoSEQ multiplex PCR; TCRdb's copy has only in-frame clones and leaves some out. The sample lists around 100,000 clones; about 60% were seen once. Material: CD4+ T cells sorted from blood. The source is a human donor in good health. The V and J genes are TRBV7-9 and TRBJ2-6; tentatively, D is TRBD2 (5 bases). The CDR3 region has the DNA TGTGCCAGCAGCTTAGGGCAGCCGGGAGGGGCCAACGTCCTGACTTTC. Amino acids: CASSLGQPGGANVLTF.